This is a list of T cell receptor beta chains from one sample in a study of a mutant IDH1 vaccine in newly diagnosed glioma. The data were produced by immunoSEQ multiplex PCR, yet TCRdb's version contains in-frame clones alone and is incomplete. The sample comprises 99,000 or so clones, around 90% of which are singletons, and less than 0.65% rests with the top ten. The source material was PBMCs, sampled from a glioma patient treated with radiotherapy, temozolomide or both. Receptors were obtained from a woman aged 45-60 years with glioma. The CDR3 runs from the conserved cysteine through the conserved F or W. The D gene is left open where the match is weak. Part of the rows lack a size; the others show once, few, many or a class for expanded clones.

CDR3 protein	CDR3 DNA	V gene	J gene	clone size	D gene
CASSDSGLAGDNEQFF	TGTGCCAGCAGTGACTCCGGACTAGCGGGAGACAATGAGCAGTTCTTC	TRBV6-4	TRBJ2-1	-	TRBD2
CASSLDRRADTQYF	TGTGCCAGCAGCTTAGACAGGCGGGCAGATACGCAGTATTTT	TRBV11-3	TRBJ2-3	-	-
CASSPGQGADEQFF	TGCGCCAGCAGCCCGGGACAGGGGGCCGATGAGCAGTTCTTC	TRBV5-1	TRBJ2-1	-	TRBD1
CASSEGVRPYNSPLHF	TGTGCCAGCAGTGAAGGGGTGAGACCCTATAATTCACCCCTCCACTTT	TRBV6-1	TRBJ1-6	-	-
CASSERARADTQYF	TGTGCCAGCAGTGAAAGGGCCAGGGCGGATACGCAGTATTTT	TRBV2	TRBJ2-3	once	-
CASSSAEGSPLHF	TGTGCCAGCAGCTCTGCTGAGGGGTCACCCCTCCACTTT	TRBV4-2	TRBJ1-6	-	-
CATSRGSLETQYF	TGTGCCACCAGCAGAGGGTCCCTGGAGACCCAGTACTTC	TRBV15	TRBJ2-5	-	-
CTTLGSGLAGNEQFF	TGCACCACCCTTGGGTCCGGACTAGCAGGAAATGAGCAGTTCTTC	TRBV1	TRBJ2-1	-	-
CATSRDNEQYF	TGTGCCACCAGCAGAGATAACGAGCAGTACTTC	TRBV15	TRBJ2-7	once	-
CASSLGDTTNEKLFF	TGCGCCAGCAGCTTGGGGGACACCACTAATGAAAAACTGTTTTTT	TRBV5-1	TRBJ1-4	-	-
CASRHGQGTREQYF	TGTGCCAGCAGACACGGACAGGGAACTCGCGAGCAGTACTTC	TRBV5-8	TRBJ2-7	-	TRBD1